This is a list of T cell receptor beta chains from one sample in a study of T cell responses to AZD1222 COVID-19 vaccine. Clones were read by immunoSEQ multiplex PCR, and TCRdb kept only the in-frame ones, dropping some. The data show 250,000 to 300,000 clones, around 92% seen once. Sequencing used peripheral blood, obtained 28 days after the second AZD1222 dose. The receptor set was obtained from an adult who received the AZD1222 COVID-19 vaccine. CDR3s include the opening cysteine and the closing phenylalanine or tryptophan. The D gene is left open where the match is weak. Not all rows give a size; the values are once, few, many and, for expanded clones, a class.

CDR3aa,CDR3nt,v_gene,d_gene,abundance,j_gene
CATSSQDRLPNNF,TGTGCCACCAGCAGCCAGGACCGACTCCCCAACAACTTC,TRBV15,-,-,TRBJ2-4
CASSLGTSGVYEQYF,TGTGCCAGCAGTTTAGGGACTAGCGGAGTCTACGAGCAGTACTTC,TRBV27,TRBD2,-,TRBJ2-7
CASSADKNTEAFF,TGTGCCAGCTCAGCGGACAAGAACACTGAAGCTTTCTTT,TRBV18,-,-,TRBJ1-1
CATSRIGTGTYEQYF,TGTGCCACCAGCAGGATAGGGACAGGGACCTACGAGCAGTACTTC,TRBV15,TRBD1,-,TRBJ2-7
CASSLPAGSNYGYTF,TGTGCCAGCAGCCTCCCCGCGGGCTCTAACTATGGCTACACCTTC,TRBV7-2,-,once,TRBJ1-2
CASSPGGGFYEQYF,TGTGCCAGCAGCCCCGGGGGGGGGTTCTACGAGCAGTACTTC,TRBV5-6,TRBD2,-,TRBJ2-7
CASITDRGPSYEQYF,TGTGCCAGCATCACTGACAGGGGGCCATCCTACGAGCAGTACTTC,TRBV7-9,TRBD1,-,TRBJ2-7
CASSEGAVSSNQPQHF,TGTGCCAGCAGTGAAGGGGCAGTTAGTAGCAATCAGCCCCAGCATTTT,TRBV6-1,-,-,TRBJ1-5
CASSLDLYQPQHF,TGTGCCAGCAGTTTGGATCTTTACCAGCCCCAGCATTTT,TRBV28,-,-,TRBJ1-5
CASSLRSGGAFGGELFF,TGTGCTAGCAGCCTCCGTAGCGGGGGGGCCTTCGGCGGGGAGCTGTTTTTT,TRBV7-7,TRBD2,once,TRBJ2-2
CASSVGSFSSYEQYF,TGTGCCAGCAGCGTAGGAAGCTTTAGCTCCTACGAGCAGTACTTC,TRBV9,-,-,TRBJ2-7
CASSAGAGELFF,TGTGCCAGCAGCGCCGGGGCCGGGGAGCTGTTTTTT,TRBV7-3,-,-,TRBJ2-2
CASRRAGVSYEQYF,TGTGCCAGCAGGCGAGCGGGAGTGAGCTACGAGCAGTACTTC,TRBV28,TRBD2,-,TRBJ2-7
CASSEKRGLQVQYF,TGTGCCAGCAGTGAAAAAAGGGGCCTCCAAGTGCAGTACTTC,TRBV2,-,-,TRBJ2-7
CASSLTGHNQPQHF,TGTGCCAGCAGCTTGACAGGCCACAATCAGCCCCAGCATTTT,TRBV5-6,-,-,TRBJ1-5
CASRADRGYEQYF,TGTGCCAGCAGGGCGGACAGGGGCTACGAGCAGTACTTC,TRBV28,TRBD1,-,TRBJ2-7
CASWGGARLHF,TGTGCCAGTTGGGGGGGTGCCCGTCTCCACTTT,TRBV6-5,-,once,TRBJ1-6
CASSVGSYGYTF,TGTGCCAGCAGCGTAGGAAGCTATGGCTACACCTTC,TRBV9,-,-,TRBJ1-2
CASRWASGANVLTF,TGTGCCAGCAGATGGGCCTCTGGGGCCAACGTCCTGACTTTC,TRBV28,-,once,TRBJ2-6
CASSPTSGAYNEQFF,TGTGCCAGCTCACCAACTAGCGGAGCCTACAATGAGCAGTTCTTC,TRBV18,TRBD2,-,TRBJ2-1
CASSDPPETQYF,TGCGCCAGCAGTGATCCCCCTGAGACCCAGTACTTC,TRBV10-2,-,-,TRBJ2-5
CATSRDPAGDPTGELFF,TGTGCCACCAGCAGAGATCCGGCGGGAGACCCCACCGGGGAGCTGTTTTTT,TRBV15,TRBD2,-,TRBJ2-2
CASSFGLAGSSSYNEQFF,TGTGCCAGCAGTTTCGGACTAGCGGGGTCTAGCTCCTACAATGAGCAGTTCTTC,TRBV28,TRBD2,-,TRBJ2-1
CASSPRPGTGNYGYTF,TGTGCCAGCAGTCCTCGTCCCGGGACAGGGAACTATGGCTACACCTTC,TRBV6-4,TRBD1,-,TRBJ1-2
CASRSAGRETEAFF,TGTGCCAGCAGATCCGCGGGGAGGGAAACTGAAGCTTTCTTT,TRBV6-5,-,-,TRBJ1-1
CASSLNTNTEAFF,TGTGCCAGCAGTTTGAACACGAACACTGAAGCTTTCTTT,TRBV28,-,-,TRBJ1-1
CASSVTSVSSLHGYTF,TGTGCCAGCAGTGTGACGTCAGTTTCTTCCTTACATGGCTACACCTTC,TRBV2,-,-,TRBJ1-2
CASRIAGGFTDTQYF,TGTGCCAGCAGAATAGCGGGGGGCTTCACAGATACGCAGTATTTT,TRBV5-6,TRBD2,-,TRBJ2-3
CASGYRELYEQYF,TGTGCCAGCGGGTACAGGGAACTCTACGAGCAGTACTTC,TRBV5-6,-,-,TRBJ2-7
CASSSTGLTNNEQFF,TGTGCCAGCAGCTCGACAGGGCTCACCAACAATGAGCAGTTCTTC,TRBV7-3,TRBD1,once,TRBJ2-1
CASSLSSGNEQFF,TGTGCCAGCAGTTTATCGAGCGGGAATGAGCAGTTCTTC,TRBV27,-,-,TRBJ2-1
CASSSDSSNEQFF,TGTGCCAGCAGCTCAGATTCTAGCAATGAGCAGTTCTTC,TRBV7-8,-,-,TRBJ2-1